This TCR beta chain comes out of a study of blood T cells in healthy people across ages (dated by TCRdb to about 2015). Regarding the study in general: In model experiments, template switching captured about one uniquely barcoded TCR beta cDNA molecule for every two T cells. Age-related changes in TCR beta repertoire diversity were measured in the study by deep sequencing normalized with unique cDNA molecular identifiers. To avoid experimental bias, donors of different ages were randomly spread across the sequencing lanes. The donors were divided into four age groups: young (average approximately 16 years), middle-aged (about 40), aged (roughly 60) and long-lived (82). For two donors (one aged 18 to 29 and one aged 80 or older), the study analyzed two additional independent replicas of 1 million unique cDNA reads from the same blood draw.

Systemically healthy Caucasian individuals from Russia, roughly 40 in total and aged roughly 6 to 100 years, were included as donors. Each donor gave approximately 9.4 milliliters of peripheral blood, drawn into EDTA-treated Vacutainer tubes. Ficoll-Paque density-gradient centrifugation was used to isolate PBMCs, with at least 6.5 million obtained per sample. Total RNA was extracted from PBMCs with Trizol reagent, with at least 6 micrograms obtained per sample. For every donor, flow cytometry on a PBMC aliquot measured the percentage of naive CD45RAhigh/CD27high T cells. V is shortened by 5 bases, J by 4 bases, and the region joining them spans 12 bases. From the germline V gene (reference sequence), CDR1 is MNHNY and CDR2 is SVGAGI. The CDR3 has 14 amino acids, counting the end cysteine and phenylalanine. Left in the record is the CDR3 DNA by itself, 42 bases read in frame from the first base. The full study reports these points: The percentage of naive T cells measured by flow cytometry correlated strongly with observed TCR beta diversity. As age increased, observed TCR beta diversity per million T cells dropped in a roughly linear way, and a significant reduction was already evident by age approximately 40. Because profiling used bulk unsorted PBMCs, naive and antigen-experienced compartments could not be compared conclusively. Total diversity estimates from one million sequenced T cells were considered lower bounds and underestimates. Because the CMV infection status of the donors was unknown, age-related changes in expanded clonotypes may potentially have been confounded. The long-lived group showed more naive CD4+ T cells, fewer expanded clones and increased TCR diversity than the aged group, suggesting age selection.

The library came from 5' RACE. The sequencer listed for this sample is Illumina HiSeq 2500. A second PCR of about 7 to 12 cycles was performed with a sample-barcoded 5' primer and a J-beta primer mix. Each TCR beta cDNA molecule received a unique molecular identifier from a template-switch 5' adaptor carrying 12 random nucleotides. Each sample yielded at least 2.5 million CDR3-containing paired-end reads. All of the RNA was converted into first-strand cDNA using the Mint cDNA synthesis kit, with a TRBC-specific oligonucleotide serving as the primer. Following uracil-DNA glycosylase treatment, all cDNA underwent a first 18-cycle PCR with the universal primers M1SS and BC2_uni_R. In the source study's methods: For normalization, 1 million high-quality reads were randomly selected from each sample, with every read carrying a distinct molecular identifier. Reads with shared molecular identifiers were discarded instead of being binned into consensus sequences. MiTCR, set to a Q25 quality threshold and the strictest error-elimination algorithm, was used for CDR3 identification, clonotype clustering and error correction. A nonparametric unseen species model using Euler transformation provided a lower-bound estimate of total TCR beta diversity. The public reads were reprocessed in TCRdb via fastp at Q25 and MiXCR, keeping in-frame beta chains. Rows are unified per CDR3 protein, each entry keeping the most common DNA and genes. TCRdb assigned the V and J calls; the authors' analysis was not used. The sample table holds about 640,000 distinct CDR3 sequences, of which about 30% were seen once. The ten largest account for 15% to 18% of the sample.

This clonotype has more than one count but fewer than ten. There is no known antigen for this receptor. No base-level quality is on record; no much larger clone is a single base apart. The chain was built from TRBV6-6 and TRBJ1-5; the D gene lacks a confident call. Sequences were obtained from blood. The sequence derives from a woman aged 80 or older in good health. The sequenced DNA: TGTGCCAGCAGTGATCGACGGGTGAATCAGCCCCAGCATTTT. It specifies CASSDRRVNQPQHF.